This TCR beta chain was profiled in a study of Graves' ophthalmopathy and Graves' hyperthyroidism. Notes on this clonotype: At one end, the junction sequence differs from germline, possibly due to a read error.

RNA transcripts were the source from which TCR beta CDR3 regions were amplified. HTBI primers were employed in first-round RT-PCR, then a second-round multiplex PCR followed. One entry per CDR3 protein, called by TCRdb with MiXCR from the multiplex PCR reads. The table has over 650,000 distinct CDR3 sequences, approximately 39% seen once. The CDR3 runs 11 residues. CDR1 KGHSY and CDR2 FQNENV come from the germline V gene. The receptor was derived from an adult man with Graves' ophthalmopathy. Sequencing used peripheral blood. This rearrangement joins TRBV16 to TRBJ1-1, with D unclear. The CDR3 protein is CAISLGTEAFF. For the CDR3, the DNA is TGTGCCATCAGCCTTGGCACTGAAGCTTTCTTT.